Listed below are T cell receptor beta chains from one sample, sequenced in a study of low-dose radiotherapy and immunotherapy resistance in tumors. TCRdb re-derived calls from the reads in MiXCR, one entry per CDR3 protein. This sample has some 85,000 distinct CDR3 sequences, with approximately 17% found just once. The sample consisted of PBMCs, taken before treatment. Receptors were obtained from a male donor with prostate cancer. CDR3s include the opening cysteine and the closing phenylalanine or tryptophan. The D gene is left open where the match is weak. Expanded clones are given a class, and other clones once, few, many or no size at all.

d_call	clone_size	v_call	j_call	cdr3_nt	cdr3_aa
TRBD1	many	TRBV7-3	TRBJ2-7	TGTGCCAGCAGAAACAGGGGACCGGGGGAGCAGTACTTC	CASRNRGPGEQYF
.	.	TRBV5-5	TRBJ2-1	TGCGCCAGCAGCCAAGAAATGAGGGGGGTGTTGTTCTTC	CASSQEMRGVLFF
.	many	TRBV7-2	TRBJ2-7	TGTGCCAGCAGCTTAGGAGGTAATCACTACGAGCAGTACTTC	CASSLGGNHYEQYF
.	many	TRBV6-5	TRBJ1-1	TGTGCCAGCAGTTACAGGGGAGGCGGCACTGAAGCTTTCTTT	CASSYRGGGTEAFF
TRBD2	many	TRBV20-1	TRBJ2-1	TGCAGTGCTACCGCTAGCGGGAGGACTAATGAGCAGTTCTTC	CSATASGRTNEQFF
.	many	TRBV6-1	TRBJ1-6	TGTGCCAGCAGTGAAGTCGGACGGACCCTCCACTTT	CASSEVGRTLHF
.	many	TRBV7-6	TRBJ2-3	TGTGCCAGCAGCTTAGGGGGGGGGCCAGCAGATACGCAGTATTTT	CASSLGGGPADTQYF
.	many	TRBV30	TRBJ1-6	TGTGCCTGGAGTGTACCCGGGGGAGCGAGATCACCCCTCCACTTT	CAWSVPGGARSPLHF
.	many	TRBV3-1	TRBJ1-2	TGTGCCAGCAGCCCCCCGTGCACCTTC	CASSPPCTF
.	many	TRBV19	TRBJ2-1	TGTGCCAGTGTCTCGGTAGGAGGCTCCTACAATGAGCAGTTCTTC	CASVSVGGSYNEQFF
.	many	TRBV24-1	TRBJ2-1	TGTGCCACCAGTGATTTTGGGAGTAGCTCCTACAATGAGCAGTTCTTC	CATSDFGSSSYNEQFF
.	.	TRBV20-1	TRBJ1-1	TGCAGTGCTAGACAGACATGGGACACTGAAGCTTTCTTT	CSARQTWDTEAFF
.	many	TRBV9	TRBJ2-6	TGTGCCAGCAGCGTAGTTGGAGGGGGCCCGAAAGGGGGGGCCAACGTCCTGACTTTC	CASSVVGGGPKGGANVLTF
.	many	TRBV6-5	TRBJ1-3	TGTGCCAGCAGTTACTCCTTCAACTCTGGAAACACCATATATTTT	CASSYSFNSGNTIYF
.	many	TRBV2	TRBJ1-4	TGTGCCAGCAGTGCGGGGGCCCTTAATGAAAAACTGTTTTTT	CASSAGALNEKLFF
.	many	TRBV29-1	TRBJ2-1	TGCAGCGCCGAGGAAAATAGCTCCTACAATGAGCAGTTCTTC	CSAEENSSYNEQFF
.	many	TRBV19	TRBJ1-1	TGTGCCAGTAGTATAGGGGCGGGGACTGAAGCTTTCTTT	CASSIGAGTEAFF
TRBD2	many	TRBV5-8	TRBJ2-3	TGTGCCAGCAGCTTTGGACTAGCGGGGGGCACAGATACGCAGTATTTT	CASSFGLAGGTDTQYF
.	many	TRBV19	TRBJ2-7	TGTGCCAGTAGTGCCGGCGGGCCCGATCCCTACGAGCAGTACTTC	CASSAGGPDPYEQYF
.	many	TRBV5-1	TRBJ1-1	TGCGCCAGCAACGGTCCAGGGATTCGAAACACTGAAGCTTTCTTT	CASNGPGIRNTEAFF
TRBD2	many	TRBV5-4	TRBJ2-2	TGTGCCAGCAGCGCCGGGACTAGCGGGCGTACCCTAACCGGGGAGCTGTTTTTT	CASSAGTSGRTLTGELFF
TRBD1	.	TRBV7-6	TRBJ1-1	TGTGTCAGCAGCTTAAGTTCAGGGGGCACTGAAGTTTTCTTT	CVSSLSSGGTEVFF
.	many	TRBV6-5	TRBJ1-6	TGTGCCAGCAGAAACAGTGGGACACTGTATAATTCACCCCTCCACTTT	CASRNSGTLYNSPLHF
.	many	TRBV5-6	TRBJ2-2	TGTGCCAGCAGCCAGTATTTCCGGCCCCGAATGAGAACTTCCGTTAACACCGGGGAGCTGTTTTTT	CASSQYFRPRMRTSVNTGELFF
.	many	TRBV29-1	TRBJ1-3	TGCAGCGCAATGAAGGGGAGCTCTGGAAACACCATATATTTT	CSAMKGSSGNTIYF
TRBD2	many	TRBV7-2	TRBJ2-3	TGTGCCAGCAGCTTAGCCAGCGGGACCACTAGCACAGATACGCAGTATTTT	CASSLASGTTSTDTQYF
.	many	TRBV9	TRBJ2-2	TGTGCCAGCAGCGTAGTGTCAGGGGCCCGCCACGGGGAGCTGTTTTTT	CASSVVSGARHGELFF
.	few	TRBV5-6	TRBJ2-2	TGTGCCAGCAGCTTGGCCCTGGTGGGGAACACCGGGGAGCTGTTTTTT	CASSLALVGNTGELFF
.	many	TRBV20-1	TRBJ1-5	TGCAGTGCTAGTAAAGGCTACTCCCAGCCCCAGCATTTT	CSASKGYSQPQHF
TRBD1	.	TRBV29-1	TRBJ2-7	TGCAGCGTGCAGGGGGCCTCCTACAATGAGCAGTACTTC	CSVQGASYNEQYF
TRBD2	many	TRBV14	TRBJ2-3	TGTGCCAGCAGCCCCGGGGGGGCCGCAGATACGCAGTATTTT	CASSPGGAADTQYF
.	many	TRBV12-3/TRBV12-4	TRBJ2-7	TGTGCCAGCAGTTTAGAGAGGGTGGGGCAATCGCTACGGGAGCAGTACTTC	CASSLERVGQSLREQYF
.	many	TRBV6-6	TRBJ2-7	TGTGCCAGCAGTTCCCTGGAGCGGGCGCGTACCTACGAGCAGTACTTC	CASSSLERARTYEQYF
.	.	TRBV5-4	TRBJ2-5	TGTGCCAGCAGCCAGCTTGGGGCAGGGGAAGAGACCCAGTACTTC	CASSQLGAGEETQYF
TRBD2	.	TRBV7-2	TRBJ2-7	TGTGCCAGCAGCTTAGTAGCGGGGGACTACGAGCAGTACTTC	CASSLVAGDYEQYF
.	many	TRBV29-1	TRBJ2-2	TGCAGCGCCATCCTACAGGTCGCCACCGGGGAGCTGTTTTTT	CSAILQVATGELFF
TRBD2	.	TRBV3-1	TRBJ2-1	TGTGCCAGCAGCCAAGACTTCGGGACTAGCGGGGGGTCCAATGAGCAGTTCTTC	CASSQDFGTSGGSNEQFF
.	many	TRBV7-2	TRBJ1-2	TGTGCCAGCACCATTAACAGGGTAGGCTACACCTTC	CASTINRVGYTF
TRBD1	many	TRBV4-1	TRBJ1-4	TGCGCCAGCAGCCAAGATACTAGTGGCAGGGGGAATGAAAAACTGTTTTTT	CASSQDTSGRGNEKLFF
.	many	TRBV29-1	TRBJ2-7	TGCAGCGCGGCGGGACCGACCTCCTACGAGCAGTACTTC	CSAAGPTSYEQYF
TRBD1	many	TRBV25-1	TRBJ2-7	TGTGCCAGCAGAGGACAGGGGGAGTCCTACGAGCAGTACTTC	CASRGQGESYEQYF
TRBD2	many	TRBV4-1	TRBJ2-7	TGCGCCAGCAGCCAAGAAAGATCGGGGGCGCCTAGCGGGGCCTACGAGCAGTACTTC	CASSQERSGAPSGAYEQYF
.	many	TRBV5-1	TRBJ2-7	TGCGCCAGCAGCTTGGGGGGGCGGCTCTACGAGCAGTACTTC	CASSLGGRLYEQYF
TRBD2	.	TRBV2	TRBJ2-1	TGTGCCAGCAGTGAAGCGCTTAGCGGGAACAATGAGCAGTTCTTC	CASSEALSGNNEQFF
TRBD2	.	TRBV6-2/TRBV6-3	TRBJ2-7	TGTGCCAGCAGGACGGGACTAGCGGGGGTATACGAGCAGTACTTC	CASRTGLAGVYEQYF
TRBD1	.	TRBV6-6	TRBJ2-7	TGTGCCAGCAGGCCGAGACAGGGGGCGGGCCCCTACGAGCAGTACTTC	CASRPRQGAGPYEQYF
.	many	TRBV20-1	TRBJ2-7	TGCAGTGCTAGCGACCGGGCCTCCTACGAGCAGTACTTC	CSASDRASYEQYF
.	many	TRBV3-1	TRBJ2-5	TGTGCCAGCAGCCAAGCTGCGCAGGGCATCTGGTTGTACTTC	CASSQAAQGIWLYF
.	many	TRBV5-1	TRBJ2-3	TGCGCCAGCGCACGTTTCTCCGGCGCAGATACGCAGTATTTT	CASARFSGADTQYF
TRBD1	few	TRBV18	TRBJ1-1	TGTGCCAGCTCAAGGGGACAGGCGAACACTGAAGCTTTCTTT	CASSRGQANTEAFF
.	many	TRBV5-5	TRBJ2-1	TGTGCCAGCAGCTTGGCAATGCACAGAGAGCAGTTCTTC	CASSLAMHREQFF
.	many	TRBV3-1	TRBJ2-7	TGTGCCAGCAGCCACCGCACAGGTGGCGGCTCCTACGAGCAGTACTTC	CASSHRTGGGSYEQYF
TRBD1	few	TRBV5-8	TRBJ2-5	TGTGCCAGCAGGTTCTTCCAGACAGGGTTGTACTTC	CASRFFQTGLYF
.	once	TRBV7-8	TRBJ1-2	TGTGCCAGCAGCTGGACAGCTCCTAACTATGGCTACACCTTC	CASSWTAPNYGYTF
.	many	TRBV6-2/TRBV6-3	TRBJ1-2	TGTGCCAGCACCTCCGTGAGGGAAAATAACTATGGCTACACCTTC	CASTSVRENNYGYTF
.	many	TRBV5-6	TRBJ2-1	TGTGCCAGCAGCTTGCCCGGGACCTACAATGAGCAGTTCTTC	CASSLPGTYNEQFF
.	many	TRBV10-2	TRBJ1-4	TGCGCCAGCCTTAAACCGGGAACTAATGAAAAACTGTTTTTT	CASLKPGTNEKLFF